This T cell receptor beta chain was sequenced for a study of blood T cell repertoires in COVID-19. For the study at large: Sample material is recorded as cDNA or gDNA derived from T cells, B-cell-depleted T cells, or PBMCs.

Libraries were prepared by immunoSEQ multiplex PCR; TCRdb keeps only in-frame clonotypes and omits some of them. The data contain 260,000 or so clones, 82% of them singletons. This CDR3 has 13 amino acids. CDR1 and CDR2 from the germline V gene are SGHRS and YFSETQ. V was pared by 6 bases and J by 10 bases, with 19 bases between. V gene TRBV5-1 combines with J gene TRBJ1-2; possible D gene TRBD1, 6 bases. The material sequenced was peripheral blood. The receptor was derived from a woman aged 65 to 85 with acute or convalescent COVID-19. The CDR3 protein is CASTWDKGPDYTF. Written as DNA, the CDR3 is TGCGCCAGCACTTGGGACAAAGGCCCTGACTACACCTTC.